This TCR beta chain is drawn from a study of cytomegalovirus exposure and HLA in healthy donors. Across the study: Of roughly 400 genotyped donors, more than 65% grouped in the Caucasian-associated ancestry cluster.

The CDR3 length is 15 residues. Germline V CDR1 and CDR2: KGHSH, LQKENI. The V and J ends lost 0 bases and 5 bases respectively, with 13 bases between them. Use of 60 Vbeta and 13 Jbeta primers characterized the PCR. Clones were sequenced by immunoSEQ multiplex PCR, and TCRdb holds only the in-frame ones, with some missing. The data show about 200,000 clones, roughly 78% seen once. Material for sequencing was PBMCs. This clonotype was obtained from a girl aged 5 to 17 in good health and CMV-seropositive. The J gene is TRBJ1-1, the V gene TRBV18; possibly TRBD1 for D (5 bases). CDR3 sequence (DNA): TGTGCCAGCTCACCACCTGGGAGGGGCTGGACTGAAGCTTTCTTT. It codes for CASSPPGRGWTEAFF.